These 14 T cell receptor beta chains were all obtained from the same sample, sequenced in a study of T cells after yellow fever vaccination. TCRdb analysed the 5' RACE reads with MiXCR anew, one entry per CDR3 protein. This table holds 55,000 to 70,000 distinct CDR3 sequences, just over 6.5% found once. This material consisted of CD8+ T cells sorted from PBMCs, taken 35 to 50 days after the first yellow fever vaccination. These receptors were collected from a man aged 18 to 35 who received the YFV17D yellow fever vaccine.

This clonotype was seen many times. The chain uses TRBV19 and TRBJ2-2, with a tentative D call TRBD1 (6 bases). This CDR3 is 13 amino acids long. CDR1 is LNHDA, CDR2 SQIVND, per germline (reference sequence). V was cut by 6 bases and J by 5 bases, with 10 bases left in between. This CDR3 reads CASRSGATGELFF. The CDR3 DNA sequence: TGTGCCAGTAGGTCAGGGGCGACCGGGGAGCTGTTTTTT.

The chain uses TRBV6-2 or TRBV6-3 and TRBJ2-1, with 11 bases fitting TRBD2. The V gene's germline CDR1 is MNHEY and CDR2 SVGEGT. J was trimmed by 4 bases and V by 6 bases; bases with no gene match: 5. The CDR3 extends over 15 amino acids. The CDR3 sequence: CASSATSGVYNEQFF. DNA for the CDR3: TGTGCCAGCAGCGCGACTAGCGGGGTGTACAATGAGCAGTTCTTC.

V is TRBV2 and J is TRBJ2-5; TRBD2 agrees at 11 bases. Germline CDR1 reads SNHLY; CDR2 reads FYNNEI. This CDR3 region has 19 residues. J was trimmed by 4 bases and V by 2 bases; bases with no gene match: 15. This chain's CDR3 is CASSEPSVRLAGKGETQYF. Written as DNA, the CDR3 is TGTGCCAGCAGTGAACCCTCCGTCCGACTAGCGGGGAAGGGAGAGACCCAGTACTTC.

This clonotype was detected many times. The V gene is TRBV7-9, the J gene TRBJ2-5; no clear D gene. CDR1 and CDR2 (germline): SEHNR, FQNEAQ (reference sequence). This CDR3 is 12 amino acids long. Trimming cost V 5 bases and J 8 bases, with 12 bases left between them. Here the CDR3 reads CASSQDRNTQYF. The CDR3 DNA is TGTGCCAGCAGCCAGGACCGAAATACCCAGTACTTC. The variable domain in full, with the rest retrieved from reference TRBV7-9 and TRBJ2-5, is DTGVSQNPRHKITKRGQNVTFRCDPISEHNRLYWYRQTLGQGPEFLTYFQNEAQLEKSRLLSDRFSAERPKGSFSTLEIQRTEQGDSAMYLCASSQDRNTQYFGPGTRLLVL.

This clonotype was seen many times. V is TRBV4-1 and J is TRBJ2-1, with no clear D. V was pared by 1 base and J by 5 bases, with 6 bases between. Germline CDR1 reads MGHRA; CDR2 reads YSYEKL. The CDR3 covers 13 residues. DNA of the CDR3: TGCGCCAGCAGCCAAGCTATGAACAATGAGCAGTTCTTC. This encodes CASSQAMNNEQFF.

This clonotype was picked up many times. This CDR3 reads CASSHARTGEETQYF. In DNA, the CDR3 is TGCGCCAGCAGCCACGCCCGGACAGGGGAAGAGACCCAGTACTTC. The V gene is TRBV4-1, the J gene TRBJ2-5; the match to TRBD1 covers 9 bases. This CDR3 is built from 15 residues. CDR1 and CDR2 (germline): MGHRA, YSYEKL. The junction had 5 bases not matched to a gene; V was cut back by 3 bases and J by 3 bases.

This clonotype was found many times. This chain uses TRBV6-1 with TRBJ1-2; D might be TRBD1 (6 bases). CDR1 and CDR2 from the germline V gene are MNHNS and SASEGT. CDR3 length: 12 amino acids. V was pared by 6 bases and J by 6 bases, with 11 bases between. CDR3 protein: CASREGGHGYTF. For the CDR3, the DNA is TGTGCCAGCAGAGAGGGGGGACATGGCTACACCTTC.

This clonotype was observed a handful of times. The V call is TRBV6-2 or TRBV6-3, the J call TRBJ2-2; a weak D match, TRBD1 (5 bases). Trimming cost V 2 bases and J 5 bases, with 12 bases left between them. The CDR3 spans 15 residues. Germline CDR1 MNHEY, CDR2 SVGEGT. The CDR3 loop is CASSYSYHRTGELFF. The CDR3 DNA is TGTGCCAGCAGTTACAGCTATCACAGGACCGGGGAGCTGTTTTTT.

This clonotype was detected ten times or more. The chain couples TRBV21-1 to TRBJ1-4; the table's D call, TRBD1, has no DNA check behind it. TRBV21-1 is given as a pseudogene. The CDR3 has 15 residues. CDR3 sequence (DNA): TGTGCCAGCAGCAAAGCGGGCCCCGGGAAGGAAAAACTGTTTTTT. This encodes CASSKAGPGKEKLFF.

This rearrangement joins TRBV2 to TRBJ2-7, with TRBD2 matching 7 bases. The V gene end was trimmed by 8 bases and the J gene end by 7 bases; junction bases not matched to a gene: 8. The CDR3 contains 12 residues. Per the germline V gene, CDR1 is SNHLY and CDR2 is FYNNEI. Here the CDR3 DNA reads TGTGCCAGCGAACAAAGCGGGGAAGAGCAGTACTTC. Its protein product is CASEQSGEEQYF.

In its sample, this clonotype was seen many times. This sequence joins TRBV5-1 and TRBJ2-1; TRBD1 matches 7 bases. The V and J ends lost 0 bases and 7 bases, in that order; junction bases with no gene match: 10. Germline loops: CDR1 SGHRS, CDR2 YFSETQ. This CDR3 has 16 residues. The CDR3 sequence: CASSLAEGQLGNEQFF. The CDR3 DNA reads TGCGCCAGCAGCTTGGCCGAGGGACAGTTAGGGAATGAGCAGTTCTTC.

Remarks on this clonotype: A much larger clone differs from this one at a single base, so this may be a read error. Since the CDR3 does not end with the conserved phenylalanine or tryptophan, this likely comes from a read error. This sequence joins TRBV4-3 and TRBJ2-2, with a weak D call TRBD2 (5 bases). Trimming removed 1 base at V and 0 bases at J, with 6 bases between. The CDR3 spans 15 residues. Germline V gives CDR1 LGHNA, CDR2 YSLEER. CDR3 amino acids: CASSQADSNTGELFL. The CDR3 coding sequence is TGCGCCAGCAGCCAAGCGGACTCGAACACCGGGGAGCTGTTTCTT.

The rearrangement joins TRBV7-2 to TRBJ1-5, with D tentatively TRBD1 (6 bases). Trimming stripped 0 bases from V and 0 bases from J, with 15 bases between. CDR3 size: 18 residues. Germline V lookup: CDR1 SGHTA, CDR2 FQGNSA. CDR3 amino acids: CASSLAPGEGYSNQPQHF. The CDR3 coding sequence is TGTGCCAGCAGCTTAGCGCCAGGGGAGGGCTATAGCAATCAGCCCCAGCATTTT.

The chain couples TRBV7-9 to TRBJ2-7; no clear D. Per germline, CDR1 SEHNR and CDR2 FQNEAQ (reference sequence). The CDR3 consists of 13 residues. The V end lost 5 bases, the J end lost 0 bases, and 8 bases lay between the germline ends. CDR3: CASSPTHSYEQYF. The CDR3 nucleotides read TGTGCCAGCAGCCCGACTCACTCCTACGAGCAGTACTTC.